One sample yielded the 12 T cell receptor beta chains listed below, sequenced in a study of blood T cell repertoires in COVID-19. TCRdb keeps only in-frame clones here, not all; method: immunoSEQ multiplex PCR. The sample has 200,000 to 250,000 clones, just over 85% seen once. Input material: peripheral blood. All receptors come from a middle-aged man with acute or convalescent COVID-19.

This chain joins TRBV19 and TRBJ2-2; TRBD2 matches at 15 bases. The CDR3 covers 17 residues. J gave up 4 bases and V 4 bases, and 4 bases lay outside the gene matches. CDR1 and CDR2 (germline): LNHDA, SQIVND (reference sequence). The CDR3 DNA reads TGTGCCAGTAGTACCCGGACTAGCGGGGGGGGCACCGGGGAGCTGTTTTTT. Its protein is CASSTRTSGGGTGELFF.

V gene TRBV3-1 (or the pseudogene TRBV3-2) combines with J gene TRBJ1-4, with TRBD1 as a possible D gene (5 bases). Germline values: CDR1 LGHDT, CDR2 YNNKEL (reference sequence). The CDR3 runs 15 residues. V shed 1 base and J shed 7 bases, with 13 bases lying between them. The CDR3 DNA sequence: TGTGCCAGCAGCCAAGGGATTGGGGGGGGTGAAAAACTGTTTTTT. As protein: CASSQGIGGGEKLFF.

The chain employs TRBV18 and TRBJ2-2; 8 bases fit TRBD1. The CDR3 contains 15 residues. V trimming: 3 bases; J trimming: 4 bases; junction bases outside the gene matches: 4. CDR1 is KGHSH and CDR2 is LQKENI in the germline V gene. CDR3 loop: CASSPGTGGTGELFF. The CDR3 nucleotides read TGTGCCAGCTCACCCGGGACAGGTGGCACCGGGGAGCTGTTTTTT.

This chain joins TRBV5-4 and TRBJ2-2; 10 bases are a match to TRBD1. Trimming cost V 6 bases and J 2 bases; bases outside gene matches: 4. Germline V gene data show CDR1 as SGHNT and CDR2 as YYREEE (reference sequence). The CDR3 contains 15 residues. CDR3 protein: CASTGTGANTGELFF. CDR3 DNA: TGTGCCAGCACCGGGACAGGGGCCAACACCGGGGAGCTGTTTTTT.

This chain connects TRBV5-4 to TRBJ2-2; 8 nucleotides match TRBD2. After removal of 4 bases from V and 5 bases from J, the junction contained 10 bases not matched to a gene. CDR1 is SGHNT, CDR2 YYREEE, per germline (reference sequence). The CDR3 is 16 amino acids. The DNA for the CDR3 is TGTGCCAGCAGCGATCCCGGGGCGGGGGGTACCGGGGAGCTGTTTTTT. Encoded protein: CASSDPGAGGTGELFF.

The chain uses TRBV11-2 and TRBJ2-7; 8 bases are a match to TRBD1. V shed 8 bases, J shed 3 bases, and the junction held 9 bases outside the gene matches. CDR1 is SGHAT and CDR2 is FQNNGV in the germline V gene. The CDR3 consists of 14 residues. CDR3 sequence reads: CASSPDGQGYEQYF. The DNA of the CDR3 is TGTGCCAGCTCCCCAGACGGACAGGGCTACGAGCAGTACTTC.

The rearrangement joins TRBV2 to TRBJ2-3; D gene uncertain. The CDR3 is made up of 15 amino acids. The V and J ends lost 10 bases and 1 base respectively, with 18 bases between them. From germline, CDR1 is SNHLY and CDR2 FYNNEI. The CDR3 nucleotides are TGTGCCACCAGGAACGCAGGTAAAGGCACAGATACGCAGTATTTT. It translates to CATRNAGKGTDTQYF.

The gene calls are TRBV19 and TRBJ1-1, with unresolved D. Germline CDR1 is LNHDA and CDR2 is SQIVND (reference sequence). Trimming shortened V by 1 base and J by 7 bases, and 13 bases separated the two germline ends. The CDR3 covers 14 residues. The CDR3 DNA reads as TGTGCCAGTAGTATAGGCCGGAGGGCAGATGAAGCTTTCTTT. Its translation: CASSIGRRADEAFF. The full variable domain, with the rest looked up from reference TRBV19 and TRBJ1-1, is DGGITQSPKYLFRKEGQNVTLSCEQNLNHDAMYWYRQDPGQGLRLIYYSQIVNDFQKGDIAEGYSVSREKKESFPLTVTSAQKNPTAFYLCASSIGRRADEAFFGQGTRLTVV.

This clone came up a few times. This sequence joins TRBV23-1 and TRBJ1-3; D unresolved. TRBV23-1 is an ORF, with its function uncertain. The CDR3 is made up of 14 amino acids. V lost 3 bases to trimming and J lost 4 bases, with 10 bases between them. CDR3 amino acids: CASSQPRRGNTIYF. The CDR3 DNA reads TGCGCCAGCAGTCAGCCGAGGAGGGGAAACACCATATATTTT.

This chain connects TRBV5-1 to TRBJ1-6; D gene unclear. The V end was cut by 0 bases, the J end by 8 bases, with 9 bases between. Germline V gives CDR1 SGHRS, CDR2 YFSETQ. The CDR3 length is 14 residues. The CDR3 loop is CASSLGQVYSPLHF. In DNA, the CDR3 is TGCGCCAGCAGCTTGGGACAAGTCTATTCACCCCTCCACTTT.

This clone was detected once. The rearrangement joins TRBV5-6 to TRBJ1-2; tentatively, D is TRBD1 (6 bases). V lost 0 bases and J 11 bases, leaving 14 bases between the germline ends. This CDR3 spans 13 amino acids. Germline V gene lookup returns CDR1 SGHDT and CDR2 YYEEEE. The CDR3 is CASSLEWQGWYTF. DNA for the CDR3: TGTGCCAGCAGCTTGGAATGGCAGGGGTGGTACACCTTC.

The gene calls are TRBV6-5 and TRBJ2-1; TRBD1 is a possible D gene (5 bases). The CDR3 totals 14 residues. The V gene lost 6 bases and the J gene lost 5 bases, with 14 bases spanning the gap. Germline V CDR1 and CDR2: MNHEY, SVGAGI. The CDR3 nucleotides are TGTGCCAGCAGCTTCCCTGACAGAAACAATGAGCAGTTCTTC. Translating gives CASSFPDRNNEQFF.